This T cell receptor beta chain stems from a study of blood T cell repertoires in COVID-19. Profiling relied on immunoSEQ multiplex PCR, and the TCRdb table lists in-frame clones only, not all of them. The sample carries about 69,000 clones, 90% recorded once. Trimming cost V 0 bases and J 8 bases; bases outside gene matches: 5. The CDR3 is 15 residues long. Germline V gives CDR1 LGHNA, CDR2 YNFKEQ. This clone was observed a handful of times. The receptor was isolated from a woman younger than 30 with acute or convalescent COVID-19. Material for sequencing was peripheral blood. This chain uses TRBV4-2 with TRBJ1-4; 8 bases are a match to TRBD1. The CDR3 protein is CASSQEDRVNEKLFF. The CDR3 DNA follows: TGTGCCAGCAGCCAAGAGGACAGGGTGAACGAAAAACTGTTTTTT.